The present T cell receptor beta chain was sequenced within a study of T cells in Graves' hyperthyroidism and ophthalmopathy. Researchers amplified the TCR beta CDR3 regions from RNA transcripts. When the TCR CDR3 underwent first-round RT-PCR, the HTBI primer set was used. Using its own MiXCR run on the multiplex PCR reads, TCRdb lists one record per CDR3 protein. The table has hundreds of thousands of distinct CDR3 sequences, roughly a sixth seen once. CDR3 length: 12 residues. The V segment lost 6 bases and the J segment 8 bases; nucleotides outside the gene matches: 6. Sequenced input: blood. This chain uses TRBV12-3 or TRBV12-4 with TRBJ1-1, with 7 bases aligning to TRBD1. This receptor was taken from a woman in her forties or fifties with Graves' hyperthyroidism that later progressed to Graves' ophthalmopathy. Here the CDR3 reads CASRGPGQEAFF. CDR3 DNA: TGTGCCAGCAGGGGACCGGGACAGGAAGCTTTCTTT.